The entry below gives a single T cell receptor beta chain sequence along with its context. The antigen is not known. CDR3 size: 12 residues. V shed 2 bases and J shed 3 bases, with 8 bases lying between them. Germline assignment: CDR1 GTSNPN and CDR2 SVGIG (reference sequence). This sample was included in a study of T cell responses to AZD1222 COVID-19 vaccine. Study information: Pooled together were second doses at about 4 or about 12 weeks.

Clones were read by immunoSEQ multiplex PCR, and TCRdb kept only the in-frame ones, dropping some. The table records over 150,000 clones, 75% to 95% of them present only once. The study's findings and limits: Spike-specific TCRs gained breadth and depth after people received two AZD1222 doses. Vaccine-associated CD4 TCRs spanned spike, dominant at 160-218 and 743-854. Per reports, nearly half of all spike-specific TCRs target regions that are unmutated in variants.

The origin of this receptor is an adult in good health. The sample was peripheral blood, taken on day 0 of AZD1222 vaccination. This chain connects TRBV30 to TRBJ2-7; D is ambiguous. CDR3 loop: CAWSPRLYEQYF. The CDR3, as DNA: TGTGCCTGGAGTCCCCGGCTCTACGAGCAGTACTTC.